The next 10 T cell receptor beta chains were all read from a single sample in a study of post-analysis software for immune sequencing data. Study-level findings and limits: Among about 5 TRBV segments more frequent in patients than controls were TRBV5-6, TRBV5-1 and TRBV20-1.

Every TCR beta cDNA library bore unique molecular identifiers. TCRdb analysed the PCR reads with MiXCR anew, one entry per CDR3 protein. The sample lists hundreds of thousands of distinct CDR3 sequences; 35% to 45% were seen once. These receptors are not linked to any known antigen. Specimen: blood. These receptors were taken from a girl aged 5-17 years with multiple sclerosis.

The chain uses TRBV7-2 and TRBJ2-7; TRBD1 aligns across 9 bases. The germline V gene encodes CDR1 SGHTA and CDR2 FQGNSA. The CDR3 loop spans 17 amino acids. The trim removed 0 bases at V and 2 bases at J, leaving 8 bases unmatched. CDR3 loop: CASSLASSGQGPYEQYF. The CDR3 region has the DNA TGTGCCAGCAGCTTAGCGAGTTCGGGACAGGGTCCCTACGAGCAGTACTTC.

The V and J genes are TRBV4-1 and TRBJ1-1, with TRBD1 matching over 11 bases. The V gene end was trimmed by 2 bases and the J gene end by 4 bases; junction bases not matched to a gene: 3. There are 15 residues in the CDR3. Germline V CDR1 and CDR2: MGHRA, YSYEKL. CDR3 sequence (DNA): TGCGCCAGCAGCCAAACCGGGACAGGGGGCACTGAAGCTTTCTTT. Translated, it gives CASSQTGTGGTEAFF.

About this clonotype: A much larger clone differs from this one at a single base, so this may be a read error. V and J are TRBV7-2 and TRBJ2-5; possible D gene TRBD2, 6 bases. Per the germline V gene, CDR1 is SGHTA and CDR2 is FQGNSA. Trimming shortened V by 0 bases and J by 11 bases, and 16 bases separated the two germline ends. The CDR3 is 14 residues long. The CDR3 protein is CASSLARSLREQYF. CDR3 in DNA: TGTGCCAGCAGCTTAGCGCGGTCCCTTCGGGAGCAGTACTTC.

This clonotype was detected only a few times. The rearrangement joins TRBV3-1 to TRBJ1-1; D is perhaps TRBD1 (6 bases). The CDR3 runs 13 residues. Germline V gene sequence: CDR1 LGHDT, CDR2 YNNKEL (reference sequence). Trimming stripped 1 base from V and 8 bases from J, with 11 bases between. The CDR3 region has the DNA TGTGCCAGCAGCCAAGGGGGCAGGGGCGAAGCTTTCTTT. As protein: CASSQGGRGEAFF.

This chain links TRBV6-5 with TRBJ1-1; possibly TRBD1 for D (5 bases). Looked up from germline, CDR1 is MNHEY and CDR2 is SVGAGI. Deletions cut 1 base from V and 6 bases from J, with 12 bases between. The CDR3 consists of 14 residues. The CDR3, as DNA: TGTGCCAGCAGTTACTTCGGGGCCGGGGCTGAAGCTTTCTTT. Encoded protein: CASSYFGAGAEAFF.

Of note for this clonotype: A much larger clone lies one base from this, so it may be a read error. The chain uses TRBV5-5 and TRBJ2-1; D tentatively fits TRBD1 or TRBD2 (5 bases each). The CDR3 runs 14 residues. V was pared by 0 bases and J by 11 bases, with 15 bases between. In germline, CDR1 is SGHKS, CDR2 YYEKEE (reference sequence). The CDR3 bases are TGTGCCAGCAGCTTGGACGGGACGAGGGGTAAGCAGTTCTTC. The encoded protein is CASSLDGTRGKQFF.

This clonotype was seen repeatedly, ten times or more. V is TRBV5-1 and J is TRBJ1-4, with 7 bases identical to TRBD1. V lost 0 bases and J lost 8; bases outside the gene matches: 4. In germline, CDR1 is SGHRS, CDR2 YFSETQ. The CDR3 runs to 14 residues. CDR3 sequence reads: CASSLGQGKEKLFF. DNA of the CDR3: TGCGCCAGCAGCTTGGGACAGGGAAAAGAAAAACTGTTTTTT.

Only a few counts were recorded for this clonotype. The chain carries TRBV29-1 and TRBJ1-2, with D possibly matching TRBD1 (5 bases). Trimming left V 7 bases short and J 14 bases short, with 26 bases between. Per germline, CDR1 SQVTM and CDR2 ANQGSEA. This CDR3 is 13 amino acids long. The CDR3 here is CSAVTPGSGLFTF. The CDR3 DNA follows: TGCAGCGCTGTGACCCCAGGGTCGGGGTTATTTACCTTC. Drawing the rest from reference TRBV29-1 and TRBJ1-2, the complete variable domain is SAVISQKPSRDICQRGTSLTIQCQVDSQVTMMFWYRQQPGQSLTLIATANQGSEATYESGFVIDKFPISRPNLTFSTLTVSNMSPEDSSIYLCSAVTPGSGLFTFGSGTRLTVV.

The V call is TRBV6-1, the J call TRBJ2-2, with TRBD1 matching 8 bases. V lost 10 bases to trimming and J lost 6 bases; unmatched junction nucleotides: 10. CDR3 size: 14 residues. CDR1 MNHNS and CDR2 SASEGT come from the germline V gene. This chain's CDR3 is CANSQGAGSGELFF. The CDR3 bases are TGTGCCAACTCGCAGGGGGCTGGATCCGGGGAGCTGTTTTTT.

This clonotype was recorded a few times. The chain links TRBV10-3 to TRBJ1-1; D gene unclear. Trimming took off 10 bases at V and 1 base at J, with 19 bases between the two ends. CDR3 size: 15 residues. Germline values: CDR1 ENHRY, CDR2 SYGVKD. The CDR3 loop is CATDPSGPTNTEAFF. The CDR3 DNA sequence: TGTGCCACGGACCCATCCGGACCGACGAACACTGAAGCTTTCTTT.